The entry below describes one T cell receptor beta chain. Trimming stripped 3 bases from V and 4 bases from J, with 6 bases between. Germline V gene data show CDR1 as MDHEN and CDR2 as SYDVKM. This CDR3 is 12 amino acids long. Authors' processing steps: Estimation of nucleated cell counts relied on the amplification of reference gene primers. TCRdb's copy holds only in-frame clones and misses some; the assay was immunoSEQ multiplex PCR. The V and J calls and clone size were taken over from that table, and D and trimming were inferred from the DNA. The sample shows just over 45,000 clones, 87% of them seen only once. This entry comes from a study of blood T cell repertoires in COVID-19. Overall study context: Italy, Spain and the United States were the sources of the convalescent and acute COVID-19 samples. The analysed material was cDNA or gDNA that came from T cells, B-cell-depleted T cells, or PBMCs.

The sequence was collected from a human donor in a cohort sampled during active COVID-19. The sample was peripheral blood. J is TRBJ1-2 and V is TRBV28; D unclear. CDR3 bases: TGTGCCAGCAGTTTCGGTGCCTATGGCTACACCTTC. Residues: CASSFGAYGYTF.